The 10 T cell receptor beta chains below come from one sample, sequenced in a study of human T cells and chemical hapten exposure. One entry per CDR3 protein, called by TCRdb with MiXCR from the 5' RACE reads. The repertoire has about 110,000 distinct CDR3 sequences, around a fifth of them found once; the top ten carry roughly 2.8%. From whole blood left unfractionated, total RNA was extracted. The source of these receptors is a human donor in good health.

CDR3 residues: CASSFRKAGNYGYTF. The CDR3 DNA sequence: TGTGCCAGCAGTTTTCGTAAGGCGGGTAACTATGGCTACACCTTC. This chain connects TRBV12-3 or TRBV12-4 to TRBJ1-2; D gene unclear. V lost 3 bases and J lost 1, with 12 bases in between. The CDR3 is made up of 15 amino acids.

CDR3 sequence reads: CATSEAGGLNTEAFF. The CDR3 DNA reads as TGTGCCACCAGTGAGGCAGGGGGCCTGAACACTGAAGCTTTCTTT. The V call is TRBV24-1, the J call TRBJ1-1, with TRBD1 matching 8 bases. J gave up 0 bases and V 4 bases, and 3 bases lay outside the gene matches. The CDR3 is 15 amino acids. CDR1 is KGHDR and CDR2 is SFDVKD in the germline V gene.

The gene calls are TRBV5-1 and TRBJ2-2; weak D call: TRBD2 (5 bases). The CDR3 covers 13 residues. V lost 0 bases, J lost 6 bases, and 6 bases lay in between. Germline-derived CDR1 and CDR2 are SGHRS and YFSETQ. The CDR3 DNA is TGCGCCAGCAGCTTGGACGGGGCCGGGGAGCTGTTTTTT. Translating it yields CASSLDGAGELFF.

This clonotype has a handful of counts. This chain uses TRBV2 with TRBJ2-5; tentatively, D is TRBD1 or TRBD2 (5 bases each). In germline, CDR1 is SNHLY, CDR2 FYNNEI. Trimming removed 6 bases from V and 1 base from J, with 12 bases in between. The CDR3 sequence is 14 residues long. DNA of the CDR3: TGTGCCAGCAGCTACGGGACCTTCCAAGAGACCCAGTACTTC. This encodes CASSYGTFQETQYF.

The V call is TRBV7-8, the J call TRBJ2-2; D unresolved. Germline V gene lookup returns CDR1 SGHVS and CDR2 FQNEAQ. The germline V and J ends were trimmed by 8 bases and 4 bases, with 5 bases remaining between them. The CDR3 totals 11 residues. CDR3 residues: CASQGTGELFF. The CDR3 nucleotides read TGTGCCAGCCAAGGCACCGGGGAGCTGTTTTTT.

This clonotype turned up a few times. The chain couples TRBV6-6 to TRBJ1-5; 7 bases line up with TRBD1. The germline V gene has CDR1 MNHNY and CDR2 SVGAGI (reference sequence). The V and J ends lost 6 bases and 5 bases, in that order; junction bases with no gene match: 4. The CDR3 has 13 amino acids. In DNA, the CDR3 is TGTGCCAGCAGACTACAGGGGTATCAGCCCCAGCATTTT. Translation: CASRLQGYQPQHF.

This clonotype was observed a handful of times. The chain joins TRBV7-9 to TRBJ2-3; 11 bases are shared with TRBD2. Germline CDR1 SEHNR, CDR2 FQNEAQ (reference sequence). CDR3 length: 18 amino acids. J lost 2 bases, V lost 6 bases, and 13 bases had no gene match. The CDR3 region has the DNA TGTGCCAGCAGTCCTACAACTAGCGGGAGTCTGAACACAGATACGCAGTATTTT. Translating gives CASSPTTSGSLNTDTQYF.

The chain uses TRBV6-5 and TRBJ1-6; D perhaps matches TRBD1 (5 bases). The germline gives CDR1 MNHEY, CDR2 SVGAGI. With 11 bases removed from V and 6 bases from J, the gap between germline ends came to 23 bases. There are 16 residues in the CDR3. DNA for the CDR3: TGTGCCTCAAGTTACGGGGGATTACACCTTAATTCACCCCTCCACTTT. Translated, it gives CASSYGGLHLNSPLHF.

The chain is built from TRBV7-6 and TRBJ1-5, with a possible D match to TRBD1 (5 bases). Germline lookup yields CDR1 SGHVS and CDR2 FNYEAQ. With 1 base removed from V and 4 bases from J, the gap between germline ends came to 11 bases. This CDR3 has 15 amino acids. The CDR3 here is CASSLGRGLNQPQHF. As DNA, the CDR3 is TGTGCCAGCAGCTTAGGAAGGGGCTTAAATCAGCCCCAGCATTTT.

This clonotype was seen a few times. The chain combines TRBV4-1 with TRBJ2-3; D might be TRBD2 (6 bases). V was shortened by 6 bases and J by 2 bases, with 12 bases between the two germline ends. This CDR3 is 14 amino acids long. CDR1 is MGHRA, CDR2 YSYEKL, per germline. The CDR3 nucleotides read TGCGCCAGCAGAGTCCGGGACTTCACAGATACGCAGTATTTT. Residues: CASRVRDFTDTQYF.